This record looks at one T cell receptor (beta chain) sequence and its context. The CDR3 is 13 residues long. Trimming stripped 5 bases from V and 6 bases from J, with 13 bases between. The sample belongs to a study of blood T cell repertoires in COVID-19. Study-wide background: Samples of COVID-19 (acute and convalescent) were obtained from the United States, Italy and Spain. In each case, the material was cDNA or gDNA derived from T cells, B-cell-depleted T cells, or PBMCs.

Original methodology: Amplification of reference gene primers was used by the study to estimate nucleated cell counts. Repertoires were generated with immunoSEQ multiplex PCR, while TCRdb's copy carries only in-frame clones and drops some. For V, J and clone size, that table is used; D and trimming come from the DNA. Seen here are around 69,000 clones, 89% observed once, and the top ten hold roughly 5%. Source material: peripheral blood. The rearrangement uses TRBV12-3 or TRBV12-4 and TRBJ1-1; D may be TRBD1 (5 bases). The TCR originated in a woman aged 45-59 years with active COVID-19. The CDR3 region is CASSRGGGSEAFF. CDR3 coding DNA: TGTGCCAGCAGTCGGGGGGGTGGGTCTGAAGCTTTCTTT.